This T cell receptor (beta chain) came from a study of PD-1 blockade in classical Hodgkin lymphoma (dated by TCRdb to the early 2020s). With respect to the entire study: Nivolumab dosing was 3 mg/kg intravenously every 2 weeks, continuing until either disease progression or unacceptable toxicity. The study used CyTOF and TCR beta sequencing to define a peripheral blood immune signature of response to PD-1 blockade in classical Hodgkin lymphoma. The investigation overall reported the following: Lower diversity was seen in patients whose nivolumab began less than 1 year after ASCT, and these patients were left out of later analyses so that immune reconstitution would not confound the results. Only a single clinical trial cohort was studied, and what caused the repertoire differences, possibly disease activity or prior therapy, remained undefined. CD4+ but not CD8+ TCR diversity rose significantly by C4D1 (p=0.0027 vs p=0.16), most apparent in complete responders (p=0.02). Baseline TCR diversity was reported to be lower in newly diagnosed patients than in healthy donors and to be lower still in relapsed/refractory patients. Baseline diversity similar to that of newly diagnosed patients was observed in trial patients achieving complete response, whereas significantly lower diversity was observed in partial responders and progressors.

Genomic DNA was isolated using the Qiagen DNeasy kit from unsorted PBMCs as well as from negatively selected CD4+ and CD8+ fractions. Amplification of TCR beta CDR3 regions was done by immunoSEQ multiplex PCR with primers that anneal to V and J segments. A synthetic immune receptor repertoire was used to minimize amplification bias, and remaining bias was computationally removed after sequencing. Per the authors' processing: Repertoire diversity was quantified as the Shannon entropy index using custom Python scripts. The unsorted, CD4+ and CD8+ repertoires were each analyzed separately, with the exception of combined analyses, where CD4+ and CD8+ sequences were merged in silico. Clonal expansion was defined as a frequency increase of at least 2-fold after treatment compared with C1D1, and clones undetected at baseline were assigned a pseudocount of 0.5. Clones with 0 or 1 copy at C1D1 were classified as singleton clones, and clones with 2 or more copies were classified as non-singleton clones. By matching protein sequences in sorted samples from the same patient, clones expanded in unsorted samples were annotated as CD4+, CD8+ or unknown. Wilcoxon tests on paired samples were used to test diversity changes from C1D1 to C4D1. TCRdb took over this immuneACCESS table, retaining in-frame rearrangements with V and J assigned. Such tables are incomplete; in checked studies, under half of the missing clones stem from an unresolved V gene, and the remainder is unexplained. V and J calls and clone size follow that table, whereas D and trimming were derived from the DNA. The sample table records about 98,000 clones; 75% to 85% of these occur just once. Under 20% of the sample goes to the ten largest clones.

Comment on this clone: Which antigen it targets is not known. Within one base of it there is no much larger clone, and no base qualities were kept.

This specimen's time point label, per the study, means: cycle 2 day 1 (C2D1) of nivolumab. Every trial patient had relapsed after autologous stem cell transplantation, and cohorts A, B and C differed in prior brentuximab vedotin exposure. The trial cohort included 45 to 65 patients with relapsed/refractory classical Hodgkin lymphoma, and each patient had a best overall response of complete response, partial response or progressive disease. Trial patients were treated with single-agent nivolumab in the multi-cohort phase II CheckMate 205 trial. An independent review committee assessed best overall response by applying the 2007 International Working Group response criteria. Trial PBMCs were collected just before the start of nivolumab (C1D1) and during therapy at cycle 2 day 1 and cycle 4 day 1. After peripheral blood was drawn into 8 mL Vacutainer Cell Preparation Tubes, PBMCs were isolated by centrifugation and then cryopreserved.

The sample here was peripheral blood mononuclear cells (PBMCs), taken before the second cycle of nivolumab. The TCR sequence derives from a human donor with classical Hodgkin lymphoma.

DNA sequence: TGTGCCAGCTCACCTGATGGGCAGGCGCGAGAAAAACTGTTTTTT. Translation gives CASSPDGQAREKLFF. The chain joins TRBV18 to TRBJ1-4, with no reliable assignment of the D segment. The CDR3 measures 15 amino acids from cysteine to phenylalanine. The entry retains the CDR3 DNA only, 45 bases that are in frame from base 1. For CDR1 and CDR2, the germline V gene lists KGHSH and LQKENI. The germline ends are 16 bases apart after V is trimmed by 3 bases and J by 8 bases. The CDR3, completed at both ends by the reference TRBV18 and TRBJ1-4 genes, gives the full variable domain NAGVMQNPRHLVRRRGQEARLRCSPMKGHSHVYWYRQLPEEGLKFMVYLQKENIIDESGMPKERFSAEFPKEGPSILRIQQVVRGDSAAYFCASSPDGQAREKLFFGSGTQLSVL.